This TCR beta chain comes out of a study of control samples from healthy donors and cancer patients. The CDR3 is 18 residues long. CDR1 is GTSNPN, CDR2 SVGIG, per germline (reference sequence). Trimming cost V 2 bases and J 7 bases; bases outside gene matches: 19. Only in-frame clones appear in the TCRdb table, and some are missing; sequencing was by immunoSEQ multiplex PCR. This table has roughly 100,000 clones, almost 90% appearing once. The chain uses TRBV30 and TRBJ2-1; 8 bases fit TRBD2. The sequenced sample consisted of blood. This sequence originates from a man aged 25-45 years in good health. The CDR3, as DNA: TGTGCCTGGAGTCCCCGTATGGTTAGAGCGGGAGCTCCTAATGAGCAGTTCTTC. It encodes CAWSPRMVRAGAPNEQFF.